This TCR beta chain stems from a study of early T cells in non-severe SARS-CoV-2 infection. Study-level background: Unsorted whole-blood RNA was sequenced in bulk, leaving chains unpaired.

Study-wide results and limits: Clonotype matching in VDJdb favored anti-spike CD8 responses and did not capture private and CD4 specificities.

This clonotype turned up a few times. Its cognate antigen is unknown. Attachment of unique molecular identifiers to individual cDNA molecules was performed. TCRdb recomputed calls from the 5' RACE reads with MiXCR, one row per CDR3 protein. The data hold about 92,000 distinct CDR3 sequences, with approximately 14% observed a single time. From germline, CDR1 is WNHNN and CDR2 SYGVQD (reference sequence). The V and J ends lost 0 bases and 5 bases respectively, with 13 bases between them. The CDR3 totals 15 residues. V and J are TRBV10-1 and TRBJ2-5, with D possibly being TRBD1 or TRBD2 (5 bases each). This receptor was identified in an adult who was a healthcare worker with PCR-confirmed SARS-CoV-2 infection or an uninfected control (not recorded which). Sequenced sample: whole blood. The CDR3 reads CASSESAGGLETQYF. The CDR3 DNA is TGCGCCAGCAGTGAGTCCGCTGGGGGTTTGGAGACCCAGTACTTC.